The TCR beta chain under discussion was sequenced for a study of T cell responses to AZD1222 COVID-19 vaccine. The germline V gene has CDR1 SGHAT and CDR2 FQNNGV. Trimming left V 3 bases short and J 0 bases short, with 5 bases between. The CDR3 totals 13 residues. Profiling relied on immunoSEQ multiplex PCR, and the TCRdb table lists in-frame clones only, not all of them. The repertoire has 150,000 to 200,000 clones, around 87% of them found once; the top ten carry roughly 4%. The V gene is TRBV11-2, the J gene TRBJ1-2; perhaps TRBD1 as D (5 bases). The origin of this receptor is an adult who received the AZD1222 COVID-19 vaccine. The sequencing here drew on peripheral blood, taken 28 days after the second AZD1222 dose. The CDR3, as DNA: TGTGCCAGCAGCTTGACAGCTAACTATGGCTACACCTTC. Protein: CASSLTANYGYTF.